This T cell receptor beta chain was sequenced during a study of blood T cell repertoires in COVID-19. Study in general: Whether acute or convalescent, the COVID-19 samples came from the United States, Italy and Spain. T cells, B-cell-depleted T cells, or PBMCs supplied cDNA or gDNA.

CDR3 size: 15 residues. Trimming cost V 6 bases and J 2 bases; bases outside gene matches: 10. Germline CDR1 reads SQVTM; CDR2 reads ANQGSEA. Per the original methods: Scientists estimated how many nucleated cells there were by amplifying reference gene primers. Repertoires were generated with immunoSEQ multiplex PCR, while TCRdb's copy carries only in-frame clones and drops some. The DNA was the basis for D and trimming; V, J and clone size are from that table. The sample consists of 62,000 or so clones, approximately 89% of them appearing once. The clonotype comes from a man aged 45-65 years with active COVID-19. The specimen sequenced was peripheral blood. The rearrangement joins TRBV29-1 to TRBJ1-2, with TRBD1 matching 9 bases. CDR3 protein: CSVDTGTGSNYGYTF. CDR3 in DNA: TGCAGCGTAGATACCGGGACAGGGTCGAACTATGGCTACACCTTC.